Listed below are T cell receptor beta chains from one sample, sequenced in a study of human T cells and chemical hapten exposure. TCRdb reanalysed the RACE reads using MiXCR and keeps one entry per CDR3 protein. The sample has around 120,000 distinct CDR3 sequences; roughly 15% are singletons. This sample comprised whole blood, obtained in connection with sensitization to the hapten diphenylcyclopropenone (DPC). The receptors derive from a man younger than 30 with alopecia areata. Some clones in this sample may be carry-over from other donors' samples. Each CDR3 is given with its conserved first and last residue. The order of the fields is clone size, D gene, J gene, V gene, CDR3 protein, CDR3 DNA. A D gene is named only where the DNA matches it firmly. The size of a clone is reported for some rows only, either as once, few or many, or as a class for expanded clones.

abundance: NA; d_gene: TRBD1; j_gene: TRBJ2-7; v_gene: TRBV3-1; CDR3aa: CASSQPLDRGREQYF; CDR3nt: TGTGCCAGCAGCCAACCCCTGGACAGGGGGAGGGAGCAGTACTTC
abundance: NA; d_gene: NA; j_gene: TRBJ2-3; v_gene: TRBV6-5; CDR3aa: CASSYRDKTDTQYF; CDR3nt: TGTGCCAGCAGTTATAGGGACAAGACAGATACGCAGTATTTT
abundance: many; d_gene: NA; j_gene: TRBJ2-3; v_gene: TRBV7-6; CDR3aa: CASSLSGDINHDTQYF; CDR3nt: TGTGCCAGCAGCTTAAGCGGGGACATCAACCACGATACGCAGTATTTT
abundance: few; d_gene: NA; j_gene: TRBJ2-7; v_gene: TRBV18; CDR3aa: CASSPPKRLHEQYF; CDR3nt: TGTGCCAGCTCACCACCGAAGCGTCTGCACGAGCAGTACTTC
abundance: few; d_gene: NA; j_gene: TRBJ2-3; v_gene: TRBV20-1; CDR3aa: CSASRDGSTDTQYF; CDR3nt: TGCAGTGCCAGCCGGGACGGTAGCACAGATACGCAGTATTTT
abundance: NA; d_gene: NA; j_gene: TRBJ2-3; v_gene: TRBV10-2; CDR3aa: CASRLADTQYF; CDR3nt: TGCGCCAGCAGACTTGCAGATACGCAGTATTTT
abundance: NA; d_gene: TRBD1; j_gene: TRBJ2-1; v_gene: TRBV4-3; CDR3aa: CASSQERTGRANNEQFF; CDR3nt: TGCGCCAGCAGCCAAGAAAGGACAGGGCGGGCGAACAATGAGCAGTTCTTC
abundance: NA; d_gene: NA; j_gene: TRBJ2-5; v_gene: TRBV12-3/TRBV12-4; CDR3aa: CASSDAGIQETQYF; CDR3nt: TGTGCCAGCAGCGATGCCGGGATACAAGAGACCCAGTACTTC
abundance: many; d_gene: TRBD1; j_gene: TRBJ2-3; v_gene: TRBV12-3/TRBV12-4; CDR3aa: CASSLGQALDTQYF; CDR3nt: TGTGCCAGCAGTCTGGGACAGGCGCTAGATACGCAGTATTTT
abundance: NA; d_gene: TRBD1; j_gene: TRBJ1-6; v_gene: TRBV10-3; CDR3aa: CAISALRTGSSYNSPLHF; CDR3nt: TGTGCCATCAGTGCCCTCAGGACAGGGAGCTCCTATAATTCACCCCTCCACTTT
abundance: NA; d_gene: NA; j_gene: TRBJ1-2; v_gene: TRBV5-5; CDR3aa: CASSSSAGRINYGYTF; CDR3nt: TGTGCCAGCAGCTCTTCGGCGGGCCGGATAAACTATGGCTACACCTTC
abundance: NA; d_gene: NA; j_gene: TRBJ1-5; v_gene: TRBV7-9; CDR3aa: CASSPGIHQPQHF; CDR3nt: TGTGCCAGCAGCCCCGGAATCCATCAGCCCCAGCATTTT
abundance: many; d_gene: NA; j_gene: TRBJ2-3; v_gene: TRBV19; CDR3aa: CASSPGPDTQYF; CDR3nt: TGTGCCAGTAGTCCGGGTCCAGATACGCAGTATTTT
abundance: few; d_gene: NA; j_gene: TRBJ2-1; v_gene: TRBV3-1; CDR3aa: CASSPARLLGGDEQFF; CDR3nt: TGTGCCAGCAGCCCTGCCCGGCTCTTGGGGGGAGATGAGCAGTTCTTC
abundance: few; d_gene: TRBD2; j_gene: TRBJ2-2; v_gene: TRBV6-5; CDR3aa: CASSYERGITGELFF; CDR3nt: TGTGCCAGCAGTTATGAGCGGGGGATCACCGGGGAGCTGTTTTTT
abundance: few; d_gene: NA; j_gene: TRBJ2-2; v_gene: TRBV7-3; CDR3aa: CASSFSGPGELFF; CDR3nt: TGTGCCAGCAGCTTCTCAGGGCCCGGGGAGCTGTTTTTT
abundance: few; d_gene: TRBD2; j_gene: TRBJ2-3; v_gene: TRBV12-3/TRBV12-4; CDR3aa: CASSFRSGGADTQYF; CDR3nt: TGTGCCAGCAGTTTTCGAAGCGGGGGGGCAGATACGCAGTATTTT
abundance: many; d_gene: NA; j_gene: TRBJ1-1; v_gene: TRBV25-1; CDR3aa: CASSEFTEAFF; CDR3nt: TGTGCCAGCAGTGAATTCACTGAAGCTTTCTTT
abundance: many; d_gene: NA; j_gene: TRBJ2-3; v_gene: TRBV4-1; CDR3aa: CASSHPRTDTQYF; CDR3nt: TGCGCCAGCAGCCACCCAAGGACAGATACGCAGTATTTT
abundance: few; d_gene: TRBD2; j_gene: TRBJ2-5; v_gene: TRBV5-4; CDR3aa: CASSWEGRAYQETQYF; CDR3nt: TGTGCCAGCAGCTGGGAGGGCAGGGCGTACCAAGAGACCCAGTACTTC
abundance: few; d_gene: NA; j_gene: TRBJ1-2; v_gene: TRBV28; CDR3aa: CASRGLRDGYTF; CDR3nt: TGTGCCAGCAGAGGTTTAAGGGATGGCTACACCTTC
abundance: few; d_gene: NA; j_gene: TRBJ1-6; v_gene: TRBV9; CDR3aa: CASSVASQNNSPLHF; CDR3nt: TGTGCCAGCAGCGTAGCATCCCAGAATAATTCACCCCTCCACTTT
abundance: few; d_gene: NA; j_gene: TRBJ1-1; v_gene: TRBV11-1; CDR3aa: CASSLGVGFTEAFF; CDR3nt: TGTGCCAGCAGCTTAGGCGTGGGCTTCACTGAAGCTTTCTTT
abundance: NA; d_gene: NA; j_gene: TRBJ2-5; v_gene: TRBV6-2/TRBV6-3; CDR3aa: CASSPSTDKETQYF; CDR3nt: TGTGCCAGCAGTCCGTCGACTGATAAAGAGACCCAGTACTTC
abundance: NA; d_gene: TRBD1; j_gene: TRBJ1-1; v_gene: TRBV10-3; CDR3aa: CAIRSDRENTEAFF; CDR3nt: TGTGCCATCAGATCGGACAGGGAGAACACTGAAGCTTTCTTT
abundance: few; d_gene: TRBD1; j_gene: TRBJ1-6; v_gene: TRBV6-6; CDR3aa: CASSYTGGSFTGSYNSPLHF; CDR3nt: TGTGCCAGCAGTTACACAGGGGGCTCTTTCACTGGCTCCTATAATTCACCCCTCCACTTT
abundance: many; d_gene: TRBD1; j_gene: TRBJ2-7; v_gene: TRBV6-5; CDR3aa: CASSYAGGTGINEQYF; CDR3nt: TGTGCCAGCAGTTATGCTGGCGGGACAGGGATTAACGAGCAGTACTTC
abundance: NA; d_gene: TRBD1; j_gene: TRBJ2-7; v_gene: TRBV28; CDR3aa: CASRGGQGYEQYF; CDR3nt: TGTGCCAGCAGAGGGGGACAGGGCTACGAGCAGTACTTC
abundance: few; d_gene: TRBD1; j_gene: TRBJ1-1; v_gene: TRBV12-3/TRBV12-4; CDR3aa: CASSQGTGVFTEAFF; CDR3nt: TGTGCCAGCAGCCAAGGGACAGGGGTTTTCACTGAAGCTTTCTTT
abundance: NA; d_gene: NA; j_gene: TRBJ2-3; v_gene: TRBV7-9; CDR3aa: CASSTRGTQYF; CDR3nt: TGTGCCAGCAGCACCAGGGGTACGCAGTATTTT
abundance: few; d_gene: TRBD2; j_gene: TRBJ2-5; v_gene: TRBV12-3/TRBV12-4; CDR3aa: CASSPQTSAETQYF; CDR3nt: TGTGCCAGCAGTCCCCAGACTAGCGCGGAGACCCAGTACTTC
abundance: NA; d_gene: TRBD1; j_gene: TRBJ1-5; v_gene: TRBV7-3; CDR3aa: CASSPTGGGNQPQHF; CDR3nt: TGTGCCAGCAGTCCTACAGGGGGCGGCAATCAGCCCCAGCATTTT
abundance: few; d_gene: NA; j_gene: TRBJ1-1; v_gene: TRBV2; CDR3aa: CASSEASGKNTEAFF; CDR3nt: TGTGCCAGCAGTGAAGCGTCGGGAAAGAACACTGAAGCTTTCTTT
abundance: NA; d_gene: NA; j_gene: TRBJ2-1; v_gene: TRBV4-2; CDR3aa: CASMGYNEQFF; CDR3nt: TGTGCCAGCATGGGCTACAATGAGCAGTTCTTC
abundance: NA; d_gene: NA; j_gene: TRBJ1-3; v_gene: TRBV28; CDR3aa: CASKREGGNTIYF; CDR3nt: TGTGCCAGCAAGAGGGAAGGGGGAAACACCATATATTTT
abundance: NA; d_gene: NA; j_gene: TRBJ1-2; v_gene: TRBV20-1; CDR3aa: CSARDSAAYGYTF; CDR3nt: TGCAGTGCTAGAGATTCGGCAGCGTATGGCTACACCTTC
abundance: few; d_gene: NA; j_gene: TRBJ2-6; v_gene: TRBV27; CDR3aa: CASSLVLAGANVLTF; CDR3nt: TGTGCCAGCAGTTTAGTACTGGCTGGGGCCAACGTCCTGACTTTC
abundance: many; d_gene: TRBD1; j_gene: TRBJ1-4; v_gene: TRBV7-6; CDR3aa: CASSLNGAPGGVWGEKLFF; CDR3nt: TGTGCCAGCAGCTTAAATGGTGCCCCAGGGGGCGTGTGGGGTGAAAAACTGTTTTTT
abundance: few; d_gene: NA; j_gene: TRBJ1-3; v_gene: TRBV5-6; CDR3aa: CASSAAAGFGNTIYF; CDR3nt: TGTGCCAGCAGCGCTGCAGCAGGGTTTGGAAACACCATATATTTT
abundance: NA; d_gene: NA; j_gene: TRBJ1-2; v_gene: TRBV6-1; CDR3aa: CASMRLYGYTF; CDR3nt: TGTGCCAGCATGAGGCTCTATGGCTACACCTTC
abundance: NA; d_gene: NA; j_gene: TRBJ2-2; v_gene: TRBV7-6; CDR3aa: CASSADMYTGELFF; CDR3nt: TGTGCCAGCAGCGCGGACATGTACACCGGGGAGCTGTTTTTT
abundance: once; d_gene: TRBD1; j_gene: TRBJ1-2; v_gene: TRBV27; CDR3aa: CASSFGQGYGYTF; CDR3nt: TGTGCCAGCAGTTTCGGACAGGGGTATGGCTACACCTTC